This TCR beta chain was recovered during a study of T cells in Graves' hyperthyroidism and ophthalmopathy. Germline trimming cut 3 bases from V and 6 bases from J; bases unmatched to any gene: 7. The CDR3 is 15 residues long. Germline V gene lookup returns CDR1 SGHRS and CDR2 YFSETQ. TCR beta CDR3 region amplification was performed from RNA transcripts. TCR CDR3 regions were first amplified by RT-PCR with HTBI primers. TCRdb recomputed calls from the multiplex PCR reads with MiXCR, one row per CDR3 protein. The table records approximately 740,000 distinct CDR3 sequences, 12% to 15% of them present only once. This clonotype has a count of ten or more.

The clonotype was recovered from a woman aged 18-30 years with Graves' hyperthyroidism. The chain recombines TRBV5-1 with TRBJ2-2; TRBD1 agrees at 8 bases. Sequenced material: blood. This chain's CDR3 is CASSYPDRASGELFF. Written as DNA, the CDR3 is TGCGCCAGCAGCTATCCGGACAGGGCCTCCGGGGAGCTGTTTTTT.